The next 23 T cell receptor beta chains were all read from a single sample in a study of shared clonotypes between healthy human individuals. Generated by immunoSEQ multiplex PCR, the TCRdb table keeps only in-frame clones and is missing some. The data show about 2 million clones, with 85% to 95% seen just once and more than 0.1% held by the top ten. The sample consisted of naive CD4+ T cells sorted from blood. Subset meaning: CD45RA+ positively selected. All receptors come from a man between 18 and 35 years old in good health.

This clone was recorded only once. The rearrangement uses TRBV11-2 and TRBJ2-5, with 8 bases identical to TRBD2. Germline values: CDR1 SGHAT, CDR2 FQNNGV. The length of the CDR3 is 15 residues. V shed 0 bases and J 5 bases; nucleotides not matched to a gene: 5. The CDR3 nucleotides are TGTGCCAGCAGCTTAGATGGCGGGAGGTCGGAGACCCAGTACTTC. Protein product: CASSLDGGRSETQYF.

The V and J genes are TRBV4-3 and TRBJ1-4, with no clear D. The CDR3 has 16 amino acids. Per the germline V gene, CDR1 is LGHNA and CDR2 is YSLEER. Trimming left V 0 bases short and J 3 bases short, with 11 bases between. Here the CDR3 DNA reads TGCGCCAGCAGCCAAGATGTGAACAGACCTAATGAAAAACTGTTTTTT. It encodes CASSQDVNRPNEKLFF.

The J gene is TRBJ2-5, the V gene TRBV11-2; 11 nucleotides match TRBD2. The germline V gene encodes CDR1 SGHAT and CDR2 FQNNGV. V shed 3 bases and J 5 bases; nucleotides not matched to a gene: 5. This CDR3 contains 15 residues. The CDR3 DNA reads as TGTGCCAGCAGCTTTAGCGGGGGGGCGCAGGAGACCCAGTACTTC. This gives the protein CASSFSGGAQETQYF.

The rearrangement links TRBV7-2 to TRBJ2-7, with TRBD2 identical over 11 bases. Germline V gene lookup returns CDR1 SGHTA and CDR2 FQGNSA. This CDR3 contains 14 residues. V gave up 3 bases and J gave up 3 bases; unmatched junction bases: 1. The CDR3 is CASSLTSGDYEQYF. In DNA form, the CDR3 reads TGTGCCAGCAGCTTGACTAGCGGGGACTACGAGCAGTACTTC.

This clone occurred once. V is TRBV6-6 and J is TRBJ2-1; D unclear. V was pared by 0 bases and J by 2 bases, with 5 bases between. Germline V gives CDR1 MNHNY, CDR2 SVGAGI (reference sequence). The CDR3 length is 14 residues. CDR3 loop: CASSYSRAYNEQFF. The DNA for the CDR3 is TGTGCCAGCAGTTACTCACGTGCCTACAATGAGCAGTTCTTC.

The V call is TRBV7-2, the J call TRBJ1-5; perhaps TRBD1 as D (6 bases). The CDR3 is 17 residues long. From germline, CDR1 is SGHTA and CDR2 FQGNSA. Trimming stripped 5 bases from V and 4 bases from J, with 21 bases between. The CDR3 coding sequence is TGTGCCAGCAGCACCTGGGGGAGGACAGCCGAAAATCAGCCCCAGCATTTT. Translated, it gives CASSTWGRTAENQPQHF.

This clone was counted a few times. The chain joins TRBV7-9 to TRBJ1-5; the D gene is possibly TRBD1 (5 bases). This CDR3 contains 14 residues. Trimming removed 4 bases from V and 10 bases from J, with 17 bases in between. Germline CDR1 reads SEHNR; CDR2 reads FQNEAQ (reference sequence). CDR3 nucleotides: TGTGCCAGCAGCTCAGATGGGGCTCCCGAACCCCAGCATTTT. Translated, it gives CASSSDGAPEPQHF.

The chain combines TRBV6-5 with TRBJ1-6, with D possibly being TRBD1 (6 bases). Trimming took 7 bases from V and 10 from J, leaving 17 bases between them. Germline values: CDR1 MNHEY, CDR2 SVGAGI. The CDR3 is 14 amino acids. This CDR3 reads CASTPGGATSPLHF. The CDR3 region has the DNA TGTGCCAGCACCCCCGGGGGCGCGACCTCACCCCTCCACTTT.

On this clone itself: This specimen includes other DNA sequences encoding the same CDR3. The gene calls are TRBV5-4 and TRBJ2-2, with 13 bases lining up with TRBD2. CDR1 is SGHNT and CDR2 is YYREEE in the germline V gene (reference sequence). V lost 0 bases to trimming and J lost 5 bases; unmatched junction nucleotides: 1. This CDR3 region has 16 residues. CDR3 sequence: CASSLGLAGGTGELFF. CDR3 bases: TGTGCCAGCAGCTTGGGACTAGCGGGAGGTACCGGGGAGCTGTTTTTT.

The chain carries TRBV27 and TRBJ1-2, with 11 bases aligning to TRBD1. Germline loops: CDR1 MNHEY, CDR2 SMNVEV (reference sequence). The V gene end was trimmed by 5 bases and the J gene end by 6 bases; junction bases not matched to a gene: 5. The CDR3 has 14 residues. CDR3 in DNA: TGTGCCAGCAGTCCACTGGGACAGGGGGATGGCTACACCTTC. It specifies CASSPLGQGDGYTF.

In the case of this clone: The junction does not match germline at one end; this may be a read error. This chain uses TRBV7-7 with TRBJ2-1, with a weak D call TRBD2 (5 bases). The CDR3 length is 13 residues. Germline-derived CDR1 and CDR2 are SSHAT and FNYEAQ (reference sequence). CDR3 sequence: CASSLAYDREQFF. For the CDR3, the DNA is TGTGCTAGCAGCTTAGCGTACGATCGTGAGCAGTTCTTC.

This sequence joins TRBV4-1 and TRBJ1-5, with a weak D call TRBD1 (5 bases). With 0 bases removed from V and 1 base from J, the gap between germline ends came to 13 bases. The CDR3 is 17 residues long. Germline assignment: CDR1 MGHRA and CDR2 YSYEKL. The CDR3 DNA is TGCGCCAGCAGCCAAGAAGGGGTGGCAGCCAGCAATCAGCCCCAGCATTTT. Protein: CASSQEGVAASNQPQHF.

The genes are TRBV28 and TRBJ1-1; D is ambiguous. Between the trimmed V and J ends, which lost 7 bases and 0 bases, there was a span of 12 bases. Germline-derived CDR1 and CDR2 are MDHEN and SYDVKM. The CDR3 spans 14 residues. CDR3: CASTPSTLNTEAFF. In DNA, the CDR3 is TGTGCCAGCACTCCTTCGACGTTGAACACTGAAGCTTTCTTT.

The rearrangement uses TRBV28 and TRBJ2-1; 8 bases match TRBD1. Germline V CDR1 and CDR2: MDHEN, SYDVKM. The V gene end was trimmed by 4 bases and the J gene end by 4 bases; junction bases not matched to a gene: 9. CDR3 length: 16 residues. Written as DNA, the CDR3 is TGTGCCAGCAGTTCCCCAGGGGGCGCAGGTTACAATGAGCAGTTCTTC. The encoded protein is CASSSPGGAGYNEQFF.

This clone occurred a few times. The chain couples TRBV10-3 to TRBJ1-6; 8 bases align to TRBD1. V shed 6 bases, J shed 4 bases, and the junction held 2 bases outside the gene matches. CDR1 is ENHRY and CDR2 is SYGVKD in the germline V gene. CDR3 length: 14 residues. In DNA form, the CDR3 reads TGTGCCATCAGGGACAGGGCTTATAATTCACCCCTCCACTTT. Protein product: CAIRDRAYNSPLHF.

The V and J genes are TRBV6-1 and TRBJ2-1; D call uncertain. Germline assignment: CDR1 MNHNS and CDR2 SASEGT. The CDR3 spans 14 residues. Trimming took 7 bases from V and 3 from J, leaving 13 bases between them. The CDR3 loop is CASKVGWDYNEQFF. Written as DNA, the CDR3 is TGTGCCAGCAAGGTAGGGTGGGACTACAATGAGCAGTTCTTC.

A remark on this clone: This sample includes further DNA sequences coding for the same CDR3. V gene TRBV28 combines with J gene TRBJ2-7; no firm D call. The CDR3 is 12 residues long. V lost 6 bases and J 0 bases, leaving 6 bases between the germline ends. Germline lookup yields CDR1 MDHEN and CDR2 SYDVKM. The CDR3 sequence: CASSSSSYEQYF. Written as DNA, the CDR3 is TGTGCCAGCAGCTCATCCTCCTACGAGCAGTACTTC.

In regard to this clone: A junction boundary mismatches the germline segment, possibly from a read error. Here the CDR3 reads CASSFPGQGFGYNEQFF. The CDR3 DNA reads as TGTGCTAGCAGCTTTCCGGGACAGGGGTTTGGCTACAATGAGCAGTTCTTC. The chain has TRBV7-7 and TRBJ2-1; 10 bases match TRBD1. The germline V gene has CDR1 SSHAT and CDR2 FNYEAQ (reference sequence). CDR3 length: 17 residues.

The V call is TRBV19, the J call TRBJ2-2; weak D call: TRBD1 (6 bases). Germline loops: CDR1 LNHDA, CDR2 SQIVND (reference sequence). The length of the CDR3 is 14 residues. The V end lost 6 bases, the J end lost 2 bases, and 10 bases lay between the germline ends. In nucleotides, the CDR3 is TGTGCCAGTAGAAGGGACACAAACACCGGGGAGCTGTTTTTT. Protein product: CASRRDTNTGELFF.

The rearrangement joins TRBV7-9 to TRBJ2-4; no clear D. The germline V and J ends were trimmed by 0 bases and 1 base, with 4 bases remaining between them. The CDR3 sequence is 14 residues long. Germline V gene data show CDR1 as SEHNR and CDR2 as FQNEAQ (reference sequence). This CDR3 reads CASSLAGAKNIQYF. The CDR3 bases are TGTGCCAGCAGCTTAGCAGGGGCCAAAAACATTCAGTACTTC.

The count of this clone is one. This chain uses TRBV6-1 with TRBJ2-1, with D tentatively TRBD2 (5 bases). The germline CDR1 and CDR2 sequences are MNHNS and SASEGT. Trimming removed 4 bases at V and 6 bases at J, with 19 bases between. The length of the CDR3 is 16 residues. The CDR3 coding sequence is TGTGCCAGCAGTGCCCGTGATGGGAAGCGGCTCAATGAGCAGTTCTTC. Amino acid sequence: CASSARDGKRLNEQFF.

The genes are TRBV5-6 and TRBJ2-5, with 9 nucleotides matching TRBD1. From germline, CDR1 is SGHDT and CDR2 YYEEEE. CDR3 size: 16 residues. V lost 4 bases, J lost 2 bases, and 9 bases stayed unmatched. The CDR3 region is CASSTTTGGGQETQYF. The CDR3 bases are TGTGCCAGCAGCACCACGACAGGGGGAGGGCAAGAGACCCAGTACTTC. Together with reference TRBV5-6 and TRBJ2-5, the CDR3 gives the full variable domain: DAGVTQSPTHLIKTRGQQVTLRCSPKSGHDTVSWYQQALGQGPQFIFQYYEEEERQRGNFPDRFSGHQFPNYSSELNVNALLLGDSALYLCASSTTTGGGQETQYFGPGTRLLVL.

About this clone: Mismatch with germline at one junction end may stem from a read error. The CDR3 region has the DNA TGTGCTAGCAGCTCCGGCAGACAGTCTGGGGCCAACGTCCTGACTTTC. It specifies CASSSGRQSGANVLTF. This chain joins TRBV7-7 and TRBJ2-6, with D perhaps matching TRBD1 (5 bases). The CDR3 is 16 amino acids. Germline V CDR1 and CDR2: SSHAT, FNYEAQ (reference sequence). Full variable domain (remainder filled in from reference TRBV7-7 and TRBJ2-6): GAGVSQSPRYKVTKRGQDVTLRCDPISSHATLYWYQQALGQGPEFLTYFNYEAQPDKSGLPSDRFSAERPEGSISTLTIQRTEQRDSAMYRCASSSGRQSGANVLTFGAGSRLTVL.